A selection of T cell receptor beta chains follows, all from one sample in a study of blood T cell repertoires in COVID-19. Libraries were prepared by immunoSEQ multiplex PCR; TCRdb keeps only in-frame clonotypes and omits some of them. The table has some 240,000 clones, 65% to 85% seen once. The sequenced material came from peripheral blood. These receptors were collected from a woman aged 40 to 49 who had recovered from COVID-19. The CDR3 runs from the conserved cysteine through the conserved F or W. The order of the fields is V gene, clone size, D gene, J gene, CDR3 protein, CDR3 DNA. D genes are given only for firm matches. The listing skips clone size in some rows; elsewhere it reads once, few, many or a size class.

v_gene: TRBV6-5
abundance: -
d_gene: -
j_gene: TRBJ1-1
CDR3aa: CASTQTGAVEAFF
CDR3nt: TGTGCCAGCACCCAGACAGGAGCTGTTGAAGCTTTCTTT

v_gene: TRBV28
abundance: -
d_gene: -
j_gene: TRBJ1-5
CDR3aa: CASSLAQDRSNQPQHF
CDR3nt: TGTGCCAGCAGTTTAGCACAGGATAGGAGTAATCAGCCCCAGCATTTT

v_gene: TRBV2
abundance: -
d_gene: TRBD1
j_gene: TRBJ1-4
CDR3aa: CASRETGGNEKLFF
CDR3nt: TGTGCCAGCAGAGAGACAGGGGGCAATGAAAAACTGTTTTTT

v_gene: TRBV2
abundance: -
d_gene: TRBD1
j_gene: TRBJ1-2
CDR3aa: CASSISGTGGRLF
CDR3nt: TGTGCCAGCAGCATATCCGGGACAGGGGGCCGTCTTTTC

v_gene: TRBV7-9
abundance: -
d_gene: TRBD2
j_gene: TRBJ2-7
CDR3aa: CASSFTSGGAYEQYF
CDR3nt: TGTGCCAGCAGCTTTACTAGCGGGGGGGCCTACGAGCAGTACTTC

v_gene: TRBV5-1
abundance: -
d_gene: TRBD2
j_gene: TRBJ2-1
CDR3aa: CASSSGLASGNEQFF
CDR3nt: TGCGCCAGCAGCTCTGGACTAGCATCGGGGAATGAGCAGTTCTTC

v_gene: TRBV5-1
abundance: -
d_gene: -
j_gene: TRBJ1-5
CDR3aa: CASSLAGHQPQHF
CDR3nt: TGCGCCAGCAGCTTGGCCGGACACCAGCCCCAGCATTTT

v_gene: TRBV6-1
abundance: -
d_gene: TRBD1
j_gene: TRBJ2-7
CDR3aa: CASSEGQGSAGRSYEQYF
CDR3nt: TGTGCCAGCAGTGAAGGACAGGGGTCGGCGGGACGCTCCTACGAGCAGTACTTC

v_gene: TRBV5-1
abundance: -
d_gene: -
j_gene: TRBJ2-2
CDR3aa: CASSLGQNTGELFF
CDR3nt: TGCGCCAGCAGCTTGGGGCAGAACACCGGGGAGCTGTTTTTT

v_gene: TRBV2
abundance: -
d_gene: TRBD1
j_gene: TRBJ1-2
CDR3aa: CASSEVGQDGYTF
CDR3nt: TGTGCCAGCAGTGAAGTTGGACAGGATGGCTACACCTTC

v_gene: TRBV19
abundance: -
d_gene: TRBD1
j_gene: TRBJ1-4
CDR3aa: CASSIPTGANEKLFF
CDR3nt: TGTGCCAGTAGTATCCCGACAGGGGCAAATGAAAAACTGTTTTTT

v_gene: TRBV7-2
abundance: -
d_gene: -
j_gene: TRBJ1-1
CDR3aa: CASSNPSESLAFF
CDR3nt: TGTGCCAGCAGCAACCCGTCAGAATCTTTGGCTTTCTTT

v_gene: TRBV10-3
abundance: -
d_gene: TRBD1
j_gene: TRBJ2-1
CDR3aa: CAISERQGGTYNEQFF
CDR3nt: TGTGCCATCAGTGAACGACAGGGTGGGACCTACAATGAGCAGTTCTTC

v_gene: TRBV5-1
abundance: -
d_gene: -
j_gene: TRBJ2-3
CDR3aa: CASSENTDTQYF
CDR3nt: TGCGCCAGCAGCGAGAACACAGATACGCAGTATTTT

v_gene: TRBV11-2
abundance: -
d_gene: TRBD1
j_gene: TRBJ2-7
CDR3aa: CASSSQGQGISYEQYF
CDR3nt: TGTGCCAGCAGCTCTCAGGGACAGGGAATATCCTACGAGCAGTACTTC

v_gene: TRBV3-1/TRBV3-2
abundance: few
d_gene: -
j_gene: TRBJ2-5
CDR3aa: CASSISGGETQYF
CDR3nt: TGTGCCAGCAGCATTAGCGGAGGGGAGACCCAGTACTTC

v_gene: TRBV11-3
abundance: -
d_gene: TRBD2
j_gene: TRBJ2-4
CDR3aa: CASSLTGTSGSLAKNIQYF
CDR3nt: TGTGCCAGCAGCTTGACCGGGACTAGCGGGTCCCTAGCCAAAAACATTCAGTACTTC

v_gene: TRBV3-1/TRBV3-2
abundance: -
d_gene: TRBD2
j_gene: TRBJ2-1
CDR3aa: CASSPRVAGHNEQFF
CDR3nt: TGTGCCAGCAGCCCTCGAGTAGCGGGGCACAATGAGCAGTTCTTC

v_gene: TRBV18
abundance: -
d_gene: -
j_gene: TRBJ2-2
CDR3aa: CASSPGQAGPTGELFF
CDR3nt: TGTGCCAGCTCCCCGGGACAAGCTGGGCCAACCGGGGAGCTGTTTTTT

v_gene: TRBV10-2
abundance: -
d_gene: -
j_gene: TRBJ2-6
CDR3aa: CASSVYGANVLTF
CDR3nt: TGCGCCAGCAGTGTGTATGGGGCCAACGTCCTGACTTTC

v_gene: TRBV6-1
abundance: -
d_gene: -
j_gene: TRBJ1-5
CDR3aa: CASSDRTSLGNQPQHF
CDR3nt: TGTGCCAGCAGTGATAGGACAAGCCTGGGCAATCAGCCCCAGCATTTT

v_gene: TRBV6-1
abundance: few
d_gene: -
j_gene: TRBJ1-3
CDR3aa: CASSEHRFSPGNTIYF
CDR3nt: TGTGCCAGCAGTGAACACCGGTTTTCCCCTGGAAACACCATATATTTT

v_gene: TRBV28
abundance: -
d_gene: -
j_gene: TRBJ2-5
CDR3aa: CASSLSLGGRGIQETQYF
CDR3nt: TGTGCCAGCAGTCTATCCCTAGGAGGGCGGGGTATTCAAGAGACCCAGTACTTC

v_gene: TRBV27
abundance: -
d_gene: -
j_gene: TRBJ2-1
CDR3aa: CASSQTYNEQFF
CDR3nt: TGTGCCAGCAGTCAGACCTACAATGAGCAGTTCTTC

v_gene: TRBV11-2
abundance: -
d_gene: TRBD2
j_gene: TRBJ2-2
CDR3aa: CASSFKREGTNTGELFF
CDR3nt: TGTGCCAGCAGCTTTAAGCGGGAGGGAACGAACACCGGGGAGCTGTTTTTT

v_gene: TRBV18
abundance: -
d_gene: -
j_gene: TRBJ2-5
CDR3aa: CASSPTGYGDQETQYF
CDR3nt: TGTGCCAGCTCACCAACAGGGTACGGGGACCAAGAGACCCAGTACTTC

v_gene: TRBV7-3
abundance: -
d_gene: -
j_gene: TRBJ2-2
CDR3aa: CASSLNSYTGELFF
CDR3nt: TGTGCCAGCAGCTTAAACTCCTACACCGGGGAGCTGTTTTTT

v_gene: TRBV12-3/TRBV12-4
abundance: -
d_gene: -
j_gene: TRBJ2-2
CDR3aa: CASTLNTGELFF
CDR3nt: TGTGCCAGCACCTTAAACACCGGGGAGCTGTTTTTT

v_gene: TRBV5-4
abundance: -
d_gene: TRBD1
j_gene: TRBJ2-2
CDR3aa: CASSLGGGNTGELFF
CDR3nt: TGTGCCAGCAGCTTGGGAGGGGGCAACACCGGGGAGCTGTTTTTT

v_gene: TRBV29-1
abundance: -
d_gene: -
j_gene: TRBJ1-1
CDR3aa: CSGSDRMNTEAFF
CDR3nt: TGCAGCGGGTCGGACAGAATGAACACTGAAGCTTTCTTT

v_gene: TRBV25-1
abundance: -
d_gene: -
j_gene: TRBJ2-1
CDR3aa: CASRGRGYNEQFF
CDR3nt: TGTGCCAGCAGGGGTAGGGGGTACAATGAGCAGTTCTTC

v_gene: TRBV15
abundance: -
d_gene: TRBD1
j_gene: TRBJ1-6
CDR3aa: CATSLNPGQSPLHF
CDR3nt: TGTGCCACCAGTTTAAATCCGGGACAGTCACCCCTCCACTTT

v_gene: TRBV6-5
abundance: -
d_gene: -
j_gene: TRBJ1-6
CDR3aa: CANADSYNSPLHF
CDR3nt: TGTGCCAACGCGGACTCCTATAATTCACCCCTCCACTTT

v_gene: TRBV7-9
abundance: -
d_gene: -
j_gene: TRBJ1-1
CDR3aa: CASKMNTGEAFF
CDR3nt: TGTGCCAGCAAAATGAATACAGGTGAAGCTTTCTTT

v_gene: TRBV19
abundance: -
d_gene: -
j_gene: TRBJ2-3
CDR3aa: CASSRTIERDTQYF
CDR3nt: TGTGCCAGTAGCCGGACAATCGAGAGAGATACGCAGTATTTT

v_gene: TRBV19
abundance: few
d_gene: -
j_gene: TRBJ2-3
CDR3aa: CASSMNRFGTDTQYF
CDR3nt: TGTGCCAGTAGTATGAACAGGTTTGGCACAGATACGCAGTATTTT

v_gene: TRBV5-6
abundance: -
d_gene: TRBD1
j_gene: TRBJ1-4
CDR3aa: CASSSTGGRKLFF
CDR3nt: TGTGCCAGCAGCTCGACAGGGGGACGGAAACTGTTTTTT